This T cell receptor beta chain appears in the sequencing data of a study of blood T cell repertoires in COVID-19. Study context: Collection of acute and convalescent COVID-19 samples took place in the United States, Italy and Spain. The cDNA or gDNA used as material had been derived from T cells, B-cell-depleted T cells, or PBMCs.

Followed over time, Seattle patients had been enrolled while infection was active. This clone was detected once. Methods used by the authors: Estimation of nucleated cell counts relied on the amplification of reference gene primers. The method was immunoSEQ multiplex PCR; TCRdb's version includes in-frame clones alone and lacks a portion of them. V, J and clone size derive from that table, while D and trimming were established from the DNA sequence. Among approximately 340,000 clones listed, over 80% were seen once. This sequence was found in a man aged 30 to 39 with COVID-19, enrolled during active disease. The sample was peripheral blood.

CDR3 amino acids: CASSLQGQGAYEQYF. The CDR3 DNA follows: TGTGCCAGCAGCTTACAAGGACAGGGGGCCTACGAGCAGTACTTC. This chain joins TRBV7-2 and TRBJ2-7; 10 bases are a match to TRBD1. Trimming cost V 2 bases and J 2 bases; bases outside gene matches: 3. Germline V gene data show CDR1 as SGHTA and CDR2 as FQGNSA. The CDR3 spans 15 residues.